This T cell receptor (beta chain) was captured in a study of OX40 agonist ivuxolimab in advanced cancers. Whole-study context: Patients with prior anti-PD-1, anti-PD-L1 or anti-CTLA-4 therapy were eligible; approximately 40% had some. Study-level results: The average count of expanded clones was higher among CD8+ T cells than among CD4+. Expansion of clones was among the lowest in partial responders at 0.1-3.0 mg/kg.

With regard to this clone: The antigen is undetermined.

This CDR3 region has 14 residues. Germline V gene lookup returns CDR1 SEHNR and CDR2 FQNEAQ (reference sequence). Germline trimming cut 3 bases from V and 5 bases from J; bases unmatched to any gene: 7. Method: immunoSEQ multiplex PCR; TCRdb's copy keeps in-frame clones and lacks some. The sample includes 40,000 to 55,000 clones, 80% to 90% seen only once; the top ten take roughly a sixth. The sampling schedule covered blood at baseline, cycle 4 day 1, and cycle 7 day 1. The gene calls are TRBV7-9 and TRBJ2-7, with TRBD2 identical over 7 bases. The sequence derives from an adult with an advanced solid tumor such as melanoma, head and neck, liver or kidney cancer. The sample was CD4+ or CD8+ T cells sorted from blood, taken in a trial of the OX40 agonist ivuxolimab. CDR3 residues: CASSLVAGAHEQYF. The CDR3 nucleotides read TGTGCCAGCAGCTTGGTGGCGGGAGCTCACGAGCAGTACTTC.